These 17 T cell receptor beta chains were sequenced from one sample in a study of T cells in localized non-small cell lung cancer (dated by TCRdb to the early 2020s). The receptor library was made with the immunoSEQ multiplex PCR assay. In TCRdb, the immuneACCESS table is reduced to in-frame sequences with V and J assigned. These tables do not hold every clone; where another copy was compared, an unresolved V gene accounts for under half, and the others remain unexplained. This sample gives around 64,000 clones in total; 80% to 90% of them show up just once. The ten largest clones represent 20% to 25% of the sample. The specimen comprised peripheral blood, sampled before any cancer treatment. The receptors derive from a man aged 40-75 years with stage I squamous cell lung carcinoma.

The chain employs TRBV7-9 and TRBJ2-3, with a possible D match to TRBD2 (6 bases). This CDR3 spans 19 amino acids. Per the germline V gene, CDR1 is SEHNR and CDR2 is FQNEAQ (reference sequence). The germline V and J ends were trimmed by 1 base and 6 bases, with 26 bases remaining between them. The CDR3 DNA sequence: TGTGCCAGCAGCTTAGAAAGGGGAGGTGGAGCATACGGTTTTGATACGCAGTATTTT. Its translation: CASSLERGGGAYGFDTQYF. The full variable domain, with the rest looked up from reference TRBV7-9 and TRBJ2-3, is DTGVSQNPRHKITKRGQNVTFRCDPISEHNRLYWYRQTLGQGPEFLTYFQNEAQLEKSRLLSDRFSAERPKGSFSTLEIQRTEQGDSAMYLCASSLERGGGAYGFDTQYFGPGTRLTVL.

The chain employs TRBV15 and TRBJ2-7; perhaps TRBD2 as D (5 bases). The ends were cut back, 6 bases at V and 7 bases at J, with 25 bases in the middle. The CDR3 length is 16 residues. The germline gives CDR1 LNHNV, CDR2 YYDKDF (reference sequence). As DNA, the CDR3 is TGTGCCACCAGAAAGAGCTCGGACTGGACGCTTTGGGAGCAGTACTTC. Protein product: CATRKSSDWTLWEQYF.

With regard to this clone: An end of the junction does not agree with germline; a read error may underlie this. The chain carries TRBV7-3 and TRBJ2-6, with D tentatively TRBD1 (6 bases). CDR1 SGHTA and CDR2 FQGTGA come from the germline V gene. The CDR3 consists of 15 residues. The CDR3 region has the DNA TGTGCCAGCAGCTCTGGACAGCCTGGGGCCAACGTCTTGACTTTC. This codes for CASSSGQPGANVLTF.

For the CDR3, the DNA is TGTGCCAGCAGTCCCCGGACTAGCGAGGTGGAGACCCAGTACTTC. It is translated as CASSPRTSEVETQYF. The chain links TRBV28 to TRBJ2-5; 9 nucleotides agree with TRBD2. CDR3 length: 15 amino acids. CDR1 is MDHEN, CDR2 SYDVKM, per germline. The V and J ends lost 5 bases and 5 bases, in that order; junction bases with no gene match: 9. Supplemented by reference TRBV28 and TRBJ2-5, the full variable domain reads DVKVTQSSRYLVKRTGEKVFLECVQDMDHENMFWYRQDPGLGLRLIYFSYDVKMKEKGDIPEGYSVSREKKERFSLILESASTNQTSMYLCASSPRTSEVETQYFGPGTRLLVL.

The chain recombines TRBV4-3 with TRBJ2-5; D gene unclear. The CDR3 loop spans 14 amino acids. V lost 0 bases and J 4 bases, leaving 9 bases between the germline ends. Germline V gene data show CDR1 as LGHNA and CDR2 as YSLEER. The DNA of the CDR3 is TGCGCCAGCAGCCAAGATGTGGGAAGAGAGACCCAGTACTTC. Amino acid sequence: CASSQDVGRETQYF.

This rearrangement joins TRBV5-6 to TRBJ2-1, with D possibly matching TRBD1 (5 bases). The V gene lost 2 bases and the J gene lost 10 bases, with 10 bases spanning the gap. The CDR3 totals 12 residues. The germline CDR1 and CDR2 sequences are SGHDT and YYEEEE. In DNA form, the CDR3 reads TGTGCCAGCAGCTTAGGGGCATGGGAGCAGTTCTTC. It is translated as CASSLGAWEQFF. Together with reference TRBV5-6 and TRBJ2-1, the CDR3 gives the full variable domain: DAGVTQSPTHLIKTRGQQVTLRCSPKSGHDTVSWYQQALGQGPQFIFQYYEEEERQRGNFPDRFSGHQFPNYSSELNVNALLLGDSALYLCASSLGAWEQFFGPGTRLTVL.

The chain employs TRBV7-6 and TRBJ2-7, with D possibly being TRBD1 (6 bases). Trimming pared 5 bases from V and 0 bases from J, leaving 8 bases between. Germline V gene sequence: CDR1 SGHVS, CDR2 FNYEAQ. The CDR3 covers 13 residues. CDR3 DNA: TGTGCCAGCAGCGTGGACAGCTCCTACGAGCAGTACTTC. Translation gives CASSVDSSYEQYF.

The J gene is TRBJ1-6, the V gene TRBV30; D not certain. V dropped 4 bases and J dropped 5 bases, with 12 bases sitting between them. Germline V lookup: CDR1 GTSNPN, CDR2 SVGIG (reference sequence). The CDR3 consists of 14 residues. The CDR3 nucleotides are TGTGCCTGGAAGGGCACATCACATAATTCACCCCTCCACTTT. Its translation: CAWKGTSHNSPLHF.

The chain combines TRBV18 with TRBJ1-5, with 10 positions matching TRBD1. The germline gives CDR1 KGHSH, CDR2 LQKENI. The CDR3 runs 18 residues. V shed 5 bases, J shed 0 bases, and the junction held 10 bases outside the gene matches. In nucleotides, the CDR3 is TGTGCCAGCTCATCGGGACAGGGGATTACTTATAGCAATCAGCCCCAGCATTTT. The encoded protein is CASSSGQGITYSNQPQHF.

This clone was found once. The rearrangement links TRBV7-9 to TRBJ1-2, with D perhaps TRBD1 (5 bases). CDR3 size: 13 residues. Germline V lookup: CDR1 SEHNR, CDR2 FQNEAQ (reference sequence). The germline V and J ends were trimmed by 4 bases and 6 bases, with 12 bases remaining between them. This chain's CDR3 is CASSSGTDNGYTF. The CDR3 region has the DNA TGTGCCAGCAGCTCTGGGACGGATAATGGCTACACCTTC.

This chain uses TRBV7-9 with TRBJ2-7; 7 nucleotides agree with TRBD2. The CDR3 is made up of 14 amino acids. V lost 5 bases to trimming and J lost 9 bases; unmatched junction nucleotides: 13. CDR1 is SEHNR and CDR2 is FQNEAQ in the germline V gene (reference sequence). The CDR3 DNA reads as TGTGCCAGCAGCGCCAACGGGACTACCCCGCGGCAGTACTTC. Translated, it gives CASSANGTTPRQYF.

This chain connects TRBV5-1 to TRBJ2-7; weak D call: TRBD1 (5 bases). Germline V gene data show CDR1 as SGHRS and CDR2 as YFSETQ. Trimming removed 3 bases at V and 3 bases at J, with 13 bases between. This CDR3 is 14 amino acids long. The CDR3 region has the DNA TGCGCCAGCAGCTCATCCTCCCAGGGCTACGAGCAGTACTTC. Translation: CASSSSSQGYEQYF.

The V and J genes are TRBV4-3 and TRBJ2-7; D possibly corresponds to TRBD2 (6 bases). V was trimmed by 0 bases and J by 5 bases, leaving 17 bases between them. The V gene's germline CDR1 is LGHNA and CDR2 YSLEER. This CDR3 is built from 16 residues. CDR3 amino acids: CASSQDPTAWGDEQYF. As DNA, the CDR3 is TGCGCCAGCAGCCAAGATCCGACAGCCTGGGGGGACGAGCAGTACTTC.

The chain is built from TRBV30 and TRBJ1-5, with D tentatively TRBD1 (6 bases). Germline V gene sequence: CDR1 GTSNPN, CDR2 SVGIG (reference sequence). This CDR3 spans 16 amino acids. The V gene lost 0 bases and the J gene lost 1 base, with 13 bases spanning the gap. The CDR3 region is CAWSVGRGTSNQPQHF. The DNA for the CDR3 is TGTGCCTGGAGTGTAGGAAGGGGGACCAGCAATCAGCCCCAGCATTTT.

The chain employs TRBV6-1 and TRBJ1-3; D is uncertain. Germline V gene sequence: CDR1 MNHNS, CDR2 SASEGT. CDR3 length: 16 amino acids. The ends were cut back, 2 bases at V and 0 bases at J, with 11 bases in the middle. CDR3 bases: TGTGCCAGCAGTGAATTATATAGCGGCTCTGGAAACACCATATATTTT. Translated: CASSELYSGSGNTIYF.

This sequence joins TRBV13 and TRBJ2-4, with D unclear. This CDR3 region has 13 residues. CDR1 is PRHDT and CDR2 is FYEKMQ in the germline V gene (reference sequence). V was clipped by 5 bases and J by 0 bases, with 5 bases between them. The CDR3 region has the DNA TGTGCCAGCAGCACACTAGCCAAAAACATTCAGTACTTC. Its translation is CASSTLAKNIQYF.

This clone was picked up one time. This chain connects TRBV30 to TRBJ1-6, with D unresolved. This CDR3 is 14 amino acids long. Germline V gives CDR1 GTSNPN, CDR2 SVGIG (reference sequence). The V and J ends lost 6 bases and 0 bases respectively, with 9 bases between them. CDR3 coding DNA: TGTGCCTGCCGGCGTAGCTCCTATAATTCACCCCTCCACTTT. Translation gives CACRRSSYNSPLHF.